This T cell receptor beta chain was sequenced in a study of shared clonotypes between healthy human individuals. The wider study: The study drew on two women and a few men aged 18 to 49 as donors.

This CDR3 contains 16 residues. Deletions cut 1 base from V and 4 bases from J, with 17 bases between. The germline V gene has CDR1 MGHRA and CDR2 YSYEKL. Sorted-subset replicate PCR reactions were performed with about 190 ng DNA, corresponding to tens of thousands of T cell genomes. Per the study methods: Junction-only sequences without quality scores were provided by ImmunoSEQ, so filtering was different. Libraries were prepared by immunoSEQ multiplex PCR; TCRdb keeps only in-frame clonotypes and omits some of them. The V and J calls and clone size are taken from that table; D and trimming were inferred from the DNA. The sample shows approximately 320,000 clones, 87% of them seen only once. Regarding this clone: The antigen is undetermined.

Points from the study as a whole: The generation probabilities recorded for non-shared clonotypes fell below those of clonotypes shared by all four donors.

The clonotype was recovered from a man younger than 35 in good health. The rearrangement uses TRBV4-1 and TRBJ2-7, with TRBD2 as a possible D gene (5 bases). Material: memory CD8+ T cells sorted from blood. The subset: CD45RO+ cells pooled with CCR7-negative TemRA cells. The CDR3 region has the DNA TGCGCCAGCAGCCAAGTGAGTGGTCTAGCAAGTTACGAGCAGTACTTC. Translating gives CASSQVSGLASYEQYF.